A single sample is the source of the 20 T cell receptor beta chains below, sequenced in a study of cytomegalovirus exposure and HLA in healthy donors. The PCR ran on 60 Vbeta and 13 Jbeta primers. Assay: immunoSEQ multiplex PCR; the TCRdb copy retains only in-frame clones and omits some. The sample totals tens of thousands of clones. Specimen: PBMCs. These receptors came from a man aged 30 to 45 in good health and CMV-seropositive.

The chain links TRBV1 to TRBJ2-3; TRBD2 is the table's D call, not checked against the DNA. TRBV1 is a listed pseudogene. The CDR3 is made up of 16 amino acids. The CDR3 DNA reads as TGCACCAGCAGAAATCTAGCGGCCGATCCCGCAGATACGCAGTATTTT. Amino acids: CTSRNLAADPADTQYF.

CDR3 nucleotide sequence: TGTGCCAGCAGTGACCCCGGGAGAAGCAATGAGCAGTTCTTC. Its translation is CASSDPGRSNEQFF. The rearrangement uses TRBV25-1 and TRBJ2-1, with D possibly being TRBD2 (6 bases). Trimming removed 3 bases at V and 6 bases at J, with 12 bases between. Per the germline V gene, CDR1 is MGHDK and CDR2 is SYGVNS. This CDR3 contains 14 residues.

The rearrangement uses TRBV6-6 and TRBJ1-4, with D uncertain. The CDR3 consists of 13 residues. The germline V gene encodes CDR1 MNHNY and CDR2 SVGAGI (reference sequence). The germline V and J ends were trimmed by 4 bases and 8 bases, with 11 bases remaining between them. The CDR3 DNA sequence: TGTGCCAGCAGTTGGACTGGTAGGGAAAAACTGTTTTTT. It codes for CASSWTGREKLFF.

The CDR3 region is CASSQVVTGPYEQYF. CDR3 DNA: TGTGCCAGCAGCCAAGTGGTGACAGGGCCCTACGAGCAGTACTTC. The chain joins TRBV4-2 to TRBJ2-7, with TRBD1 matching 7 bases. V shed 1 base, J shed 2 bases, and the junction held 5 bases outside the gene matches. This CDR3 region has 15 residues. Germline loops: CDR1 LGHNA, CDR2 YNFKEQ.

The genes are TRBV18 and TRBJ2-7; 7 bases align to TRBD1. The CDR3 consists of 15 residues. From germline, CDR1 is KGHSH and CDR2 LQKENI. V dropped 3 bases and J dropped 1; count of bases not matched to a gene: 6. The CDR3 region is CASSPQGVGSYEQYF. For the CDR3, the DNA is TGTGCCAGCTCACCTCAGGGGGTCGGTTCCTACGAGCAGTACTTC.

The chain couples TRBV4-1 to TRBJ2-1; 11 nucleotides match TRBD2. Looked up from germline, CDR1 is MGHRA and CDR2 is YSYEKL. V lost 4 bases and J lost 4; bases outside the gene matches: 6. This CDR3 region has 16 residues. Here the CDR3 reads CASSLVGTSGYNEQFF. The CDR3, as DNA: TGCGCCAGCAGCCTAGTAGGGACTAGCGGTTACAATGAGCAGTTCTTC.

CDR3 region: CAYGQGVGELFF. The CDR3 DNA reads TGTGCCTACGGACAGGGGGTCGGGGAGCTGTTTTTT. This sequence joins TRBV30 and TRBJ2-2; 10 bases agree with TRBD1. With 7 bases clipped from V and 7 bases from J, the junction kept 3 bases outside the gene matches. Germline lookup yields CDR1 GTSNPN and CDR2 SVGIG (reference sequence). This CDR3 is 12 amino acids long.

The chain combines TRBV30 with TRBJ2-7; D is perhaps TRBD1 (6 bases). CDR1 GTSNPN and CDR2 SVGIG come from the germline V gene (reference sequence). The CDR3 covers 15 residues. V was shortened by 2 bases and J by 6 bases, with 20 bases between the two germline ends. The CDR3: CAWSQRTVLRSEQYF. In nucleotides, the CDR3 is TGTGCCTGGAGTCAGAGGACAGTCCTTAGGTCCGAGCAGTACTTC.

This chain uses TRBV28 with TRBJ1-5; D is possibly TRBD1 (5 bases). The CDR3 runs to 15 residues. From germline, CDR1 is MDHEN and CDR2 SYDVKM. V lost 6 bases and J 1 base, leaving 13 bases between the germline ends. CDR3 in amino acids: CASRETEVSNQPQHF. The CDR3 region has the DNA TGTGCCAGCAGGGAGACAGAGGTGAGCAATCAGCCCCAGCATTTT.

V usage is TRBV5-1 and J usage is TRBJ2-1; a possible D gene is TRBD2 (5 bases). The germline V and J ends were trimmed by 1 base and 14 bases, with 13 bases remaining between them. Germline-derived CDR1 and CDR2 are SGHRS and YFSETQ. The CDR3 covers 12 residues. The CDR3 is CASSLSGTGEFF. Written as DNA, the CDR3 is TGCGCCAGCAGCTTGTCGGGAACCGGAGAGTTCTTC.

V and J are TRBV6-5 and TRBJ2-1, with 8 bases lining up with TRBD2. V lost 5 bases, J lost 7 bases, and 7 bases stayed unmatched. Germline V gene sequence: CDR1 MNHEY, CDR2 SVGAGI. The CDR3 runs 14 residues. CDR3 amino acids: CASSTTGGFNEQFF. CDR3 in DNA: TGTGCCAGCAGTACTACGGGGGGGTTTAATGAGCAGTTCTTC.

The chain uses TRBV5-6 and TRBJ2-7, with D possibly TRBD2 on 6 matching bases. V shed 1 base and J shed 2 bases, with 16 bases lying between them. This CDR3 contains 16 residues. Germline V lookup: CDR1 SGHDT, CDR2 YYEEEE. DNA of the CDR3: TGTGCCAGCAGCTTGAGTGTCGGGGGATTACCCTACGAGCAGTACTTC. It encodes CASSLSVGGLPYEQYF.

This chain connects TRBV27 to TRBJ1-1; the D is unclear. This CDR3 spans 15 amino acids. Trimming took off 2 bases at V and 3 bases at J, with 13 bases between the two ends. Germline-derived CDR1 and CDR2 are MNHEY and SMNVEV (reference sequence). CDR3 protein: CASSLLISEDTEAFF. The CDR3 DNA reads TGTGCCAGCAGTTTACTTATCTCGGAGGACACTGAAGCTTTCTTT.

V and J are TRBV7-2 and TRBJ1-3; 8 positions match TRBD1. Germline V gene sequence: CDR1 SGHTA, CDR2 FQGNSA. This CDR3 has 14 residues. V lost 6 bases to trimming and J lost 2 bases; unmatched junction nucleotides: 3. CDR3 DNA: TGTGCCAGCAGTCCGGACAGGGCTGGAAACACCATATATTTT. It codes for CASSPDRAGNTIYF.

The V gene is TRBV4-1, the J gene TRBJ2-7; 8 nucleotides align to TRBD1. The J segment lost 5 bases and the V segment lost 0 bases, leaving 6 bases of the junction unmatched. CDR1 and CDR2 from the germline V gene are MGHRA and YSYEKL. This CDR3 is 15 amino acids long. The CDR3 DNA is TGCGCCAGCAGCCAAGATGCCGACAGGGGCGACGAGCAGTACTTC. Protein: CASSQDADRGDEQYF.

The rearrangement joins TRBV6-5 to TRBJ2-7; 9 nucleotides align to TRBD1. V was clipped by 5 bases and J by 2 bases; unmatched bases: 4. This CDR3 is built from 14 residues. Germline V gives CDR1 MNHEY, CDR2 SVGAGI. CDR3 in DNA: TGTGCCAGCAGTCCCCGGGACAGGGCCTACGAGCAGTACTTC. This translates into CASSPRDRAYEQYF.

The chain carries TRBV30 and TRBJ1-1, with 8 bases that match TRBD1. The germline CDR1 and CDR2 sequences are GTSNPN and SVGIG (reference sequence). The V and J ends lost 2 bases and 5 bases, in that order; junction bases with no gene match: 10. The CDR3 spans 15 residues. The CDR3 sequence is CAWSSRQGSWTEAFF. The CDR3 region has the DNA TGTGCCTGGAGTTCTCGACAGGGGAGTTGGACTGAAGCTTTCTTT.

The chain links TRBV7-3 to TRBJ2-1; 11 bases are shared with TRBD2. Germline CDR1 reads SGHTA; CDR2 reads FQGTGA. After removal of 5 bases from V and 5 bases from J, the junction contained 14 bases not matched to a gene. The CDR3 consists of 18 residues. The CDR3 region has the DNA TGTGCCAGCAGCCCCCACCATACTAGCGGGGGTAACGACAATGAGCAGTTCTTC. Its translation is CASSPHHTSGGNDNEQFF.

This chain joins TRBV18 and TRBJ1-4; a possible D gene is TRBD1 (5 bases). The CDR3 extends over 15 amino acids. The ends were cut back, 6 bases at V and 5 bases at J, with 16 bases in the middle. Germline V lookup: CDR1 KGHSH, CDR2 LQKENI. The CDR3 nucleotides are TGTGCCAGCTCTCGGGTAATTCAGGGAAATGAAAAACTGTTTTTT. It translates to CASSRVIQGNEKLFF.

The CDR3 sequence is CASSLATGTGFEEQYF. Here the CDR3 DNA reads TGTGCCAGCTCACTTGCTACCGGGACAGGGTTTGAAGAGCAGTACTTC. The chain links TRBV18 to TRBJ2-7, with 9 bases fitting TRBD1. The ends lost 4 bases at V and 7 bases at J; junction bases unmatched: 14. CDR1 is KGHSH, CDR2 LQKENI, per germline. The CDR3 is 16 residues long.